The 19 T cell receptor beta chains in this list originate from one sample, sequenced in a study of T cell repertoires in cytomegalovirus infection. TCRdb recomputed calls from the reads with MiXCR, one row per CDR3 protein. The sample includes 290,000 or so distinct CDR3 sequences, roughly a quarter seen only once; the top ten take approximately 14%. Sequencing used PBMCs. Every receptor here comes from a human donor in good health (CMV status not recorded). Some clones in this sample may be carry-over from other donors' samples.

This clonotype was seen ten or more times. The J gene is TRBJ2-1, the V gene TRBV7-6; weak D call: TRBD2 (6 bases). This CDR3 region has 15 residues. Germline assignment: CDR1 SGHVS and CDR2 FNYEAQ. Between the trimmed V and J ends, which lost 4 bases and 6 bases, there was a span of 16 bases. Here the CDR3 DNA reads TGTGCCAGCAGCTGGGGGGACGGTCGGTCCAATGAGCAGTTCTTC. Encoded protein: CASSWGDGRSNEQFF.

The sample holds many counts of this clonotype. This chain connects TRBV7-2 to TRBJ2-6, with a possible D match to TRBD2 (5 bases). V was cut by 1 base and J by 1 base, with 5 bases left in between. The CDR3 is 15 amino acids. Germline-derived CDR1 and CDR2 are SGHTA and FQGNSA. In DNA, the CDR3 is TGTGCCAGCAGCTTAGGAGGGTCTGGGGCCAACGTCCTGACTTTC. Translated, it gives CASSLGGSGANVLTF.

This rearrangement joins TRBV20-1 to TRBJ2-7; a possible D gene is TRBD2 (5 bases). V lost 7 bases and J 4 bases, leaving 11 bases between the germline ends. From germline, CDR1 is DFQATT and CDR2 SNEGSKA (reference sequence). The CDR3 extends over 11 amino acids. The CDR3 protein is CSVSDFYEQYF. The CDR3 DNA sequence: TGCAGTGTGTCGGACTTTTACGAGCAGTACTTC.

This clonotype was observed a few times. V usage is TRBV12-3 or TRBV12-4 and J usage is TRBJ2-7; weak D call: TRBD1 (5 bases). Between the trimmed V and J ends, which lost 6 bases and 2 bases, there was a span of 11 bases. There are 13 residues in the CDR3. The CDR3 region has the DNA TGTGCCAGCAGCAACAGACAGACCTACGAGCAGTACTTC. This encodes CASSNRQTYEQYF.

J is TRBJ1-5 and V is TRBV7-9; unclear D gene. CDR1 SEHNR and CDR2 FQNEAQ come from the germline V gene (reference sequence). V was shortened by 3 bases and J by 5 bases, with 20 bases between the two germline ends. The CDR3 loop spans 17 amino acids. The CDR3 reads CASSFSRSGGSHQPQHF. In DNA, the CDR3 is TGTGCCAGCAGCTTTTCACGATCGGGAGGGTCGCATCAGCCCCAGCATTTT. The complete variable domain, with remaining parts taken from reference TRBV7-9 and TRBJ1-5, reads DTGVSQNPRHKITKRGQNVTFRCDPISEHNRLYWYRQTLGQGPEFLTYFQNEAQLEKSRLLSDRFSAERPKGSFSTLEIQRTEQGDSAMYLCASSFSRSGGSHQPQHFGDGTRLSIL.

This clonotype was seen many times. This rearrangement joins TRBV7-2 to TRBJ1-1, with TRBD1 identical over 7 bases. The CDR3 contains 13 residues. In germline, CDR1 is SGHTA, CDR2 FQGNSA. J gave up 4 bases and V 6 bases, and 5 bases lay outside the gene matches. CDR3 residues: CASRRQGGTEAFF. DNA of the CDR3: TGTGCCAGCAGACGACAGGGAGGCACTGAAGCTTTCTTT.

V is TRBV9 and J is TRBJ2-2, with 12 bases aligning to TRBD1. The J segment lost 3 bases and the V segment lost 3 bases, leaving 6 bases of the junction unmatched. The length of the CDR3 is 17 residues. Germline assignment: CDR1 SGDLS and CDR2 YYNGEE. CDR3 nucleotides: TGTGCCAGCAGCGCAGGGGACAGGGGGCGAGACACCGGGGAGCTGTTTTTT. Its protein product is CASSAGDRGRDTGELFF.

V and J are TRBV12-3 or TRBV12-4 and TRBJ2-7, with D perhaps matching TRBD1 (6 bases). The CDR3 loop spans 15 amino acids. Trimming removed 3 bases at V and 3 bases at J, with 15 bases between. The CDR3 loop is CASSLGAGDRYEQYF. CDR3 nucleotides: TGTGCCAGCAGTTTGGGGGCCGGGGATCGCTACGAGCAGTACTTC.

This clonotype was counted many times. Here the CDR3 DNA reads TGTGCCAGCAGCCTTGACAGGGGAGCCGACATGAACACTGAAGCTTTCTTT. This translates into CASSLDRGADMNTEAFF. This chain uses TRBV4-2 with TRBJ1-1; TRBD1 aligns across 8 bases. CDR1 is LGHNA, CDR2 YNFKEQ, per germline. The CDR3 totals 17 residues. V shed 4 bases and J 0 bases; nucleotides not matched to a gene: 10.

The chain joins TRBV7-2 to TRBJ1-1; D unclear. CDR3 length: 16 residues. V lost 3 bases to trimming and J lost 1 base, with 15 bases between them. In germline, CDR1 is SGHTA, CDR2 FQGNSA. The CDR3 reads CASSFFSGGENTEAFF. The CDR3 nucleotides are TGTGCCAGCAGCTTTTTTTCAGGTGGGGAGAACACTGAAGCTTTCTTT.

This clonotype was observed a few times. The gene calls are TRBV7-2 and TRBJ1-6, with D possibly being TRBD1 (5 bases). CDR3 size: 13 residues. V dropped 5 bases and J dropped 15 bases, with 17 bases sitting between them. Germline V gene lookup returns CDR1 SGHTA and CDR2 FQGNSA. The CDR3 DNA reads as TGTGCCAGCAGCCTGGGGCAGGGTTCGGACCTCCACTTT. It translates to CASSLGQGSDLHF.

This sequence joins TRBV28 and TRBJ2-5; 8 nucleotides line up with TRBD2. The CDR3 is made up of 15 amino acids. In germline, CDR1 is MDHEN, CDR2 SYDVKM. The V and J ends lost 1 base and 6 bases, in that order; junction bases with no gene match: 7. CDR3 DNA sequence: TGTGCCAGCAGTTTATCAGTCGGCGGGAGGAAGACCCAGTACTTC. Its protein product is CASSLSVGGRKTQYF.

In regard to this clonotype: It may be a read error: a sequence one base away is much more abundant. This rearrangement joins TRBV7-2 to TRBJ2-1; tentatively, D is TRBD2 (5 bases). Germline CDR1 SGHTA, CDR2 FQGNSA. This CDR3 has 17 residues. This CDR3 is CASSLAFKGLHYNEQSF. The CDR3, as DNA: TGTGCCAGCAGCTTAGCTTTCAAAGGACTCCACTACAATGAGCAGTCCTTC.

V gene TRBV29-1 combines with J gene TRBJ1-2, with D maybe TRBD1 (6 bases). From germline, CDR1 is SQVTM and CDR2 ANQGSEA. CDR3 length: 14 amino acids. Trimming shortened V by 4 bases and J by 3 bases, and 15 bases separated the two germline ends. CDR3 in DNA: TGCAGCGTTGGAGACACAGGGTCGGACTATGGCTACACCTTC. Amino acid sequence: CSVGDTGSDYGYTF.

This clonotype was counted at least ten times. In DNA, the CDR3 is TGTGCCAGCAGTGGACAGGGCTATCAGCCCCAGCATTTT. This translates into CASSGQGYQPQHF. This chain connects TRBV25-1 to TRBJ1-5; 7 nucleotides align to TRBD1. The trim removed 4 bases at V and 5 bases at J, leaving 2 bases unmatched. CDR3 length: 13 residues. CDR1 MGHDK and CDR2 SYGVNS come from the germline V gene.

This clonotype has at least ten counts. This sequence joins TRBV28 and TRBJ1-2; 9 nucleotides match TRBD1. Looked up from germline, CDR1 is MDHEN and CDR2 is SYDVKM. Losses at the gene ends were 4 bases for V and 4 bases for J; bases not matched to a gene: 7. This CDR3 spans 15 amino acids. CDR3 DNA sequence: TGTGCCAGCAGTTCACCGGGACAGGGTGCCTATGGCTACACCTTC. The encoded protein is CASSSPGQGAYGYTF.

The J gene is TRBJ1-2, the V gene TRBV6-2 or TRBV6-3; D gene ambiguous. The CDR3 runs 12 residues. The V gene lost 5 bases and the J gene lost 7 bases, with 11 bases spanning the gap. CDR1 is MNHEY, CDR2 SVGEGT, per germline. The CDR3 DNA is TGTGCCAGCAGTCCCCGCGAATCTGGCTACACCTTC. Translation: CASSPRESGYTF.

With regard to this clonotype: A much larger clone lies one base from this, so it may be a read error. The genes are TRBV7-9 and TRBJ2-5, with 8 positions matching TRBD2. The junction had 8 bases not matched to a gene; V was cut back by 4 bases and J by 1 base. This CDR3 has 16 residues. Germline V CDR1 and CDR2: SEHNR, FQNEAQ (reference sequence). The CDR3 protein is CASSWRQAGVQETQYF. CDR3 DNA sequence: TGTGCCAGCAGCTGGAGACAAGCGGGGGTCCAAGAGACCCAGTACTTC.

In its sample, this clonotype was seen many times. The rearrangement uses TRBV7-2 and TRBJ2-4, with TRBD2 matching 14 bases. Germline lookup yields CDR1 SGHTA and CDR2 FQGNSA. With V trimmed by 2 bases and J by 15 bases, 9 bases remained unmatched. This CDR3 contains 15 residues. CDR3 loop: CASSLTGLAGAGSYF. CDR3 nucleotide sequence: TGTGCCAGCAGCTTAACGGGACTAGCGGGAGCGGGGTCGTACTTC.